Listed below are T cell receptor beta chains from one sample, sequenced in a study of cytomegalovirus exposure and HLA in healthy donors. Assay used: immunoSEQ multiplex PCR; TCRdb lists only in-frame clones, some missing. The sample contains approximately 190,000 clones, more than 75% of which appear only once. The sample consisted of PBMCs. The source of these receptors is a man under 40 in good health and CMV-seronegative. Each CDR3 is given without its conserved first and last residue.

ASSPGPEAF	TRBV18	TRBJ1-1
ASSPPQGTEVEKLF	TRBV4-2	TRBJ1-4
ASSRQGEGADTQY	TRBV25-1	TRBJ2-3
ASIPQTSSGNTIY	TRBV28	TRBJ1-3
AWSVQGGQPQH	TRBV30	TRBJ1-5
ASSLAGQVGPGETQY	TRBV5-1	TRBJ2-5
ASKRTVSQPQH	TRBV6-5	TRBJ1-5
AVRQGLTSYGYT	TRBV6-5	TRBJ1-2
ASSVVGTSGTSTDTQY	TRBV9	TRBJ2-3
ASSIGLAGPYEQY	TRBV19	TRBJ2-7
ASSESGQGFYEQY	TRBV2	TRBJ2-7
ASSLYPLREQY	TRBV27	TRBJ2-7
ASSPGAAFLRKNTGELF	TRBV19	TRBJ2-2
ASSEALWGGYEQY	TRBV6-1	TRBJ2-7
ASSLSVRSYEQY	TRBV13	TRBJ2-7
ASGTFSTDTQY	TRBV12-5	TRBJ2-3
ASGTGWLLRETQY	TRBV5-8	TRBJ2-5
ASSLSAQETQY	TRBV28	TRBJ2-5
ASSSDRNTGELF	TRBV27	TRBJ2-2
ASSYHTTGANVLT	TRBV6-6	TRBJ2-6
AWGGCCSKGATNEKLF	TRBV30	TRBJ1-4
ASSREILAGSYEQY	TRBV4-2	TRBJ2-7
AAGQGKTEAF	TRBV2	TRBJ1-1
ASSLFDSGGYEQY	TRBV11-2	TRBJ2-7
ASSPGQTSYEQY	TRBV28	TRBJ2-7
ASSPRFSYEQY	TRBV6-6	TRBJ2-7
ASSSQGTGANVLT	TRBV11-3	TRBJ2-6
ASRRDRGGNNEQF	TRBV28	TRBJ2-1
ASRREGHSGSPLH	TRBV6-5	TRBJ1-6
ASGGPGTQNEQF	TRBV10-1	TRBJ2-1
ASRPPTWETSPDTQY	TRBV7-9	TRBJ2-3